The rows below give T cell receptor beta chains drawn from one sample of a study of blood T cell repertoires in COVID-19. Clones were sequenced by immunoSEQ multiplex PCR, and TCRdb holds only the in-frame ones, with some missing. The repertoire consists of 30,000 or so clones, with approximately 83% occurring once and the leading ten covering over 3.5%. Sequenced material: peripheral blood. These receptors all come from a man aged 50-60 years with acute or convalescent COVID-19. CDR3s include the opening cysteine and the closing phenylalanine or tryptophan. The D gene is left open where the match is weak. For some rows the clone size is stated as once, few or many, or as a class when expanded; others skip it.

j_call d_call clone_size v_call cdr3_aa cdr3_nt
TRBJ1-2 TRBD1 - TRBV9 CASSSDRGRNGYTF TGTGCCAGCAGCTCAGACAGGGGGCGAAACGGCTACACCTTC
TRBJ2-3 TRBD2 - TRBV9 CASSGSGSLADTQYF TGTGCCAGCAGCGGTAGCGGGAGTCTTGCAGATACGCAGTATTTT
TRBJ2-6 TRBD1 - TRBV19 CASRAGGSSGANVLTF TGTGCCAGTAGGGCAGGGGGCAGCTCTGGGGCCAACGTCCTGACTTTC
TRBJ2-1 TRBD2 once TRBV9 CASSTDPSGTSGGAVEQFF TGTGCCAGCAGCACAGACCCGTCCGGAACTAGCGGGGGGGCGGTCGAGCAGTTCTTC
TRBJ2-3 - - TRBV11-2 CASTYRSDTQYF TGTGCCAGCACCTACAGGTCAGATACGCAGTATTTT
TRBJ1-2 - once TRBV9 CASSLPGGINPYGYTF TGTGCCAGCAGCCTCCCGGGAGGGATCAACCCTTATGGCTACACCTTC
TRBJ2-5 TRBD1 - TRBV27 CASRTFGQVQETQYF TGTGCCAGCAGGACATTTGGACAGGTTCAAGAGACCCAGTACTTC
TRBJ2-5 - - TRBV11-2 CASSSGGGSVETQYF TGTGCCAGCAGCTCGGGTGGTGGCAGCGTAGAGACCCAGTACTTC
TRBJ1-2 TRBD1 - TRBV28 CASSLWTGYGYTF TGTGCCAGCAGTTTATGGACAGGGTATGGCTACACCTTC
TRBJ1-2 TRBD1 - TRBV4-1 CASSPAQGGQIFGGYTF TGCGCCAGCAGCCCTGCCCAGGGGGGACAGATATTTGGTGGCTACACCTTC
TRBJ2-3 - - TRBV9 CASSVYEGMADTQYF TGTGCCAGCAGCGTATATGAGGGAATGGCGGATACGCAGTATTTT
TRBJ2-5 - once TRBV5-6 CASSSVQGTGLGETQYF TGTGCCAGCAGCTCTGTACAGGGAACAGGGCTCGGCGAGACCCAGTACTTC
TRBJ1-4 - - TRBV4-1 CASSQDSSFNEKLFF TGCGCCAGCAGCCAAGATTCGAGTTTTAATGAAAAACTGTTTTTT
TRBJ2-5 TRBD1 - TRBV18 CASSRDRWGSETQYF TGTGCCAGCTCACGGGACAGGTGGGGCAGTGAGACCCAGTACTTC
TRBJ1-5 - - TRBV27 CASSLGGKNNQPQHF TGTGCCAGCAGTCTGGGGGGGAAGAACAATCAGCCCCAGCATTTT
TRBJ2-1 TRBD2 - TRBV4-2 CASGMRLADNEQFF TGTGCCAGCGGTATGCGGCTAGCGGACAATGAGCAGTTCTTC
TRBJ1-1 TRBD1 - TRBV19 CASSSFRTGGVQGAFF TGTGCCAGTAGTTCCTTCCGGACAGGGGGCGTCCAGGGAGCTTTCTTT
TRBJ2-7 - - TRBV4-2 CASSPTGIEQYF TGTGCCAGCAGCCCCACAGGGATCGAGCAGTACTTC
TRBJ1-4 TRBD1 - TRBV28 CASSLRVDRGRTNEKLFF TGTGCCAGCAGTTTAAGGGTGGACAGGGGGAGAACTAATGAAAAACTGTTTTTT
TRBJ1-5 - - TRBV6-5 CASSLVGTEEPQHF TGTGCCAGCAGTCTGGTGGGCACCGAAGAGCCCCAGCATTTT
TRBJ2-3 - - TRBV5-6 CASSSFTDTQYF TGTGCCAGCAGCTCATTCACAGATACGCAGTATTTT
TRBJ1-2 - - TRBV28 CASISPGGYGYTF TGTGCCAGCATCAGTCCGGGGGGCTATGGCTACACCTTC
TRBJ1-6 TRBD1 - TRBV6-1 CASSEATGESPLHF TGTGCCAGCAGTGAAGCAACAGGGGAATCACCCCTCCACTTT
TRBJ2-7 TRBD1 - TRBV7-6 CASSPGQGAYEQYF TGTGCCAGCAGCCCGGGACAGGGCGCCTACGAGCAGTACTTC
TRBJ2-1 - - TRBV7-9 CASSLVGGEQFF TGTGCCAGCAGCTTAGTCGGTGGTGAGCAGTTCTTC
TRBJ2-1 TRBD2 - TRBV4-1 CASSQDPLAGDVMGFF TGCGCCAGCAGCCAAGATCCCCTAGCGGGAGATGTGATGGGGTTCTTC
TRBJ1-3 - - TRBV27 CASRTGPLTGTIYF TGTGCCAGCAGGACAGGTCCCTTAACAGGCACCATATATTTT
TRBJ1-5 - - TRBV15 CATTDGYSNQPQHF TGTGCCACGACAGACGGGTATAGCAATCAGCCCCAGCATTTT
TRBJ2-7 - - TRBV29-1 CSVEETGTYEQYF TGCAGCGTTGAAGAGACAGGTACCTACGAGCAGTACTTC
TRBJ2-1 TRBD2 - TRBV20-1 CSASRTSGYNEQFF TGCAGTGCTAGTCGGACTAGCGGGTACAATGAGCAGTTCTTC
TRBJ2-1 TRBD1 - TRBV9 CASSITTGSSSGQFF TGTGCCAGCAGCATTACGACAGGGAGCTCATCGGGGCAGTTCTTC
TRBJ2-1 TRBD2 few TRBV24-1 CATSDPRAGDNEQFF TGTGCCACCAGTGATCCACGAGCGGGAGACAATGAGCAGTTCTTC
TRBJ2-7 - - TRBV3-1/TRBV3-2 CASSQDPQGREQYF TGTGCCAGCAGCCAAGATCCCCAGGGGCGTGAGCAGTACTTC
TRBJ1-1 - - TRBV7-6 CASSRQENTEAFF TGTGCCAGCAGTAGACAGGAGAACACTGAAGCTTTCTTT
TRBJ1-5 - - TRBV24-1 CATSDGGGYNQPQHF TGTGCCACCAGTGATGGCGGAGGTTATAATCAGCCCCAGCATTTT
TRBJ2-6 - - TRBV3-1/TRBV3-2 CASSPQVSGANVLTF TGTGCCAGCAGCCCACAGGTCTCTGGGGCCAACGTCCTGACTTTC
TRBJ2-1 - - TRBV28 CASSWGTGWGTSPKSSYNEQFF TGTGCCAGCAGTTGGGGGACAGGGTGGGGGACTAGCCCTAAAAGCTCCTACAATGAGCAGTTCTTC
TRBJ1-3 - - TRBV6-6 CASRNGPFSGNTIYF TGTGCCAGCAGAAATGGGCCCTTCTCTGGAAACACCATATATTTT
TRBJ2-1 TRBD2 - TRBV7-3 CASSPGLADNEQFF TGTGCCAGCAGCCCGGGACTAGCGGACAATGAGCAGTTCTTC
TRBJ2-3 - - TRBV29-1 CSVKGGMGVRADTQYF TGCAGCGTCAAGGGGGGGATGGGCGTGAGGGCAGATACGCAGTATTTT
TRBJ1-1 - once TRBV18 CASSPPGRGWGTEAFF TGTGCCAGCTCACCACCGGGCAGGGGATGGGGCACTGAAGCTTTCTTT
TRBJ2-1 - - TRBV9 CASSATSRNEQFF TGTGCCAGCAGCGCGACTAGTAGGAATGAGCAGTTCTTC
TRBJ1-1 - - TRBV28 CASSLRGAPEAFF TGTGCCAGCAGTTTACGGGGGGCCCCTGAAGCTTTCTTT
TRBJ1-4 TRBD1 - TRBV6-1 CASSERGGDEKLFF TGTGCCAGCAGTGAACGAGGGGGCGATGAAAAACTGTTTTTT
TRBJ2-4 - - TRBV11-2 CASSLPRGSNIQYF TGTGCCAGCAGCTTGCCCAGGGGCTCAAACATTCAGTACTTC
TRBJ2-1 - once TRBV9 CASSVRSTYNEQFF TGTGCCAGCAGCGTTCGGTCAACCTACAATGAGCAGTTCTTC
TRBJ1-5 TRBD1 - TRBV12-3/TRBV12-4 CASRDRDNQPQHF TGTGCCAGCAGAGACAGGGACAATCAGCCCCAGCATTTT
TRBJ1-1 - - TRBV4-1 CASSQGPLNTEAFF TGCGCCAGCAGCCAAGGGCCTTTGAACACTGAAGCTTTCTTT